This T cell receptor (beta chain) originates from a study of T cell changes during pregnancy in multiple sclerosis (dated by TCRdb to about 2019). Background for the entire study: The study examined how the T cell repertoire changed over the course of pregnancy in women with multiple sclerosis.

The CDR3 measures 16 amino acids from cysteine to phenylalanine. Left in the record is the CDR3 DNA by itself, 48 bases read in frame from the first base. The germline V gene (reference sequence) supplies CDR1 SEHNR and CDR2 FQNEAQ. Clipping removes 5 bases from V and 6 bases from J, with 10 as the unmatched junction base count. Comments on this clone: What this receptor recognizes is not known. Per-base qualities were not stored, and no clone one base away is much larger.

The method was the immunoSEQ multiplex PCR assay. TCRdb's version of the immuneACCESS table is confined to in-frame rearrangements and falls short of the full clone set. An unresolved V gene accounts for under half of the shortfall where checked; the remainder is of unknown origin. The sample has approximately 97,000 clones on record, 91% of them singletons. The ten most abundant clones make up 1.5% to 2% of the sample. Sample: peripheral blood, taken after pregnancy. The chain is assembled from TRBV7-9 and TRBJ1-6; 7 bases in the middle match TRBD1. The clonotype originates from a female donor in good health, enrolled as a control in a pregnancy study. The nucleotides read TGTGCCAGCAGCAACCCCTGGGACAGCCCTAATTCACCCCTCCACTTT. This gives the protein CASSNPWDSPNSPLHF.